Below are 19 T cell receptor beta chains sequenced from a single sample in a study of blood T cell repertoires in COVID-19. Profiled with immunoSEQ multiplex PCR; TCRdb holds only in-frame clones, not every one. This sample has about 180,000 clones; around 88% occur once, and the top ten carry under 9.5%. The specimen was PBMCs or T cells enriched from blood (not recorded which). These TCRs come from a woman in her 30s who had recovered from COVID-19.

The rearrangement uses TRBV2 and TRBJ1-5; TRBD1 matches at 9 bases. The CDR3 consists of 16 residues. Germline V lookup: CDR1 SNHLY, CDR2 FYNNEI. Unmatched junction bases numbered 12, after V lost 6 bases and J lost 6 bases. The CDR3 is CASSGGQGTLAQPQHF. CDR3 DNA: TGTGCCAGCAGCGGTGGACAGGGGACCTTGGCTCAGCCCCAGCATTTT.

The chain recombines TRBV27 with TRBJ2-1; TRBD1 might be the D (5 bases). The CDR3 runs to 14 residues. V was clipped by 3 bases and J by 9 bases, with 15 bases between them. CDR1 MNHEY and CDR2 SMNVEV come from the germline V gene (reference sequence). The CDR3 reads CASSFLRPRGEQFF. Written as DNA, the CDR3 is TGTGCCAGCAGTTTTCTGAGGCCTAGGGGTGAGCAGTTCTTC.

The rearrangement links TRBV19 to TRBJ1-5, with D uncertain. V lost 3 bases, J lost 0 bases, and 9 bases lay in between. Germline V lookup: CDR1 LNHDA, CDR2 SQIVND (reference sequence). The CDR3 totals 15 residues. In DNA form, the CDR3 reads TGTGCCAGTAGTATGCAAGGAGGTAGCAATCAGCCCCAGCATTTT. Translating gives CASSMQGGSNQPQHF. Full variable domain (rest looked up from reference TRBV19 and TRBJ1-5): DGGITQSPKYLFRKEGQNVTLSCEQNLNHDAMYWYRQDPGQGLRLIYYSQIVNDFQKGDIAEGYSVSREKKESFPLTVTSAQKNPTAFYLCASSMQGGSNQPQHFGDGTRLSIL.

The CDR3, as DNA: TGTGCCAGCAGCTTAGCGGGAGGGGGCTACGAGCAGTACTTC. Translation gives CASSLAGGGYEQYF. The rearrangement links TRBV7-2 to TRBJ2-7, with D perhaps TRBD2 (7 bases). The CDR3 has 14 amino acids. Germline CDR1 SGHTA, CDR2 FQGNSA. The V end lost 0 bases, the J end lost 3 bases, and 9 bases lay between the germline ends.

The chain combines TRBV5-6 with TRBJ1-4, with TRBD1 identical over 7 bases. V trimming: 0 bases; J trimming: 7 bases; junction bases outside the gene matches: 6. Germline V gene sequence: CDR1 SGHDT, CDR2 YYEEEE. The CDR3 is 15 residues long. The CDR3 here is CASSLGDRWGEKLFF. In DNA form, the CDR3 reads TGTGCCAGCAGCTTGGGGGACAGATGGGGTGAAAAACTGTTTTTT.

The rearrangement joins TRBV7-3 to TRBJ2-5, with 7 bases fitting TRBD1. The V gene end was trimmed by 2 bases and the J gene end by 2 bases; junction bases not matched to a gene: 11. Germline lookup yields CDR1 SGHTA and CDR2 FQGTGA. CDR3 length: 17 amino acids. The CDR3 is CASSLLSTDRAQETQYF. As DNA, the CDR3 is TGTGCCAGCAGCTTACTTTCAACCGACAGGGCTCAAGAGACCCAGTACTTC.

The V and J genes are TRBV25-1 and TRBJ2-1, with a weak D call TRBD1 (5 bases). Germline CDR1 and CDR2: MGHDK and SYGVNS. This CDR3 has 13 amino acids. V lost 8 bases and J lost 10, with 18 bases in between. This CDR3 is CASSSTVPGEQFF. The CDR3 DNA is TGTGCCAGCTCGAGTACGGTTCCAGGGGAGCAGTTCTTC.

V gene TRBV4-2 combines with J gene TRBJ2-7, with 7 positions matching TRBD2. Trimming took 4 bases from V and 2 from J; bases not matched to a gene: 17. The germline V gene encodes CDR1 LGHNA and CDR2 YNFKEQ. The CDR3 has 18 amino acids. The CDR3 reads CASSPPGLTLSSTYEQYF. CDR3 in DNA: TGTGCCAGCAGCCCACCGGGACTAACCTTATCCTCCACCTACGAGCAGTACTTC.

This clone has only one observation. The V gene is TRBV11-2, the J gene TRBJ2-3; D is unresolved. The V end lost 5 bases, the J end lost 4 bases, and 16 bases lay between the germline ends. Germline loops: CDR1 SGHAT, CDR2 FQNNGV. This CDR3 region has 15 residues. The CDR3 DNA reads TGTGCCAGCAGCCAAAACGTCTGGAGCGCAGATACGCAGTATTTT. Protein: CASSQNVWSADTQYF. Full variable domain (missing parts from reference TRBV11-2 and TRBJ2-3): EAGVAQSPRYKIIEKRQSVAFWCNPISGHATLYWYQQILGQGPKLLIQFQNNGVVDDSQLPKDRFSAERLKGVDSTLKIQPAKLEDSAVYLCASSQNVWSADTQYFGPGTRLTVL.

The V call is TRBV19, the J call TRBJ2-1; D perhaps matches TRBD1 (6 bases). Germline CDR1 reads LNHDA; CDR2 reads SQIVND (reference sequence). V lost 3 bases and J lost 0, with 12 bases in between. The CDR3 contains 16 residues. The CDR3 spells CASSILTGSSYNEQFF. The CDR3 region has the DNA TGTGCCAGTAGTATCTTGACAGGTAGCTCCTACAATGAGCAGTTCTTC.

The chain links TRBV7-9 to TRBJ1-2, with 9 positions matching TRBD1. Trimming cost V 3 bases and J 7 bases; bases outside gene matches: 9. Germline V gene sequence: CDR1 SEHNR, CDR2 FQNEAQ (reference sequence). The CDR3 length is 15 residues. DNA for the CDR3: TGTGCCAGCAGCTTTCCGGGACAGGGAGTTGCTGGCTACACCTTC. Protein product: CASSFPGQGVAGYTF.

The rearrangement links TRBV24-1 to TRBJ2-1; D call uncertain. Germline V gives CDR1 KGHDR, CDR2 SFDVKD. CDR3 length: 13 amino acids. Trimming removed 7 bases at V and 0 bases at J, with 6 bases between. The DNA for the CDR3 is TGTGCCACCAGCGGTAGCTCCTACAATGAGCAGTTCTTC. Amino acid sequence: CATSGSSYNEQFF.

This rearrangement joins TRBV3-1 (or the pseudogene TRBV3-2) to TRBJ1-3; D remains ambiguous. The V gene lost 4 bases and the J gene lost 0 bases, with 10 bases spanning the gap. The CDR3 length is 15 residues. Looked up from germline, CDR1 is LGHDT and CDR2 is YNNKEL (reference sequence). CDR3 in DNA: TGTGCCAGCAGCCCCACAACCCTCTCTGGAAACACCATATATTTT. It codes for CASSPTTLSGNTIYF.

The rearrangement links TRBV21-1 to TRBJ2-1; the D call in the table, TRBD2, was not verified against the DNA. TRBV21-1 is a known pseudogene. CDR3 size: 17 residues. The CDR3 sequence: CASRSGTTSGKYNEQFF. The CDR3, as DNA: TGTGCCAGCAGGTCGGGAACGACTAGCGGGAAATACAATGAGCAGTTCTTC.

The V gene is TRBV19, the J gene TRBJ1-1; D ambiguous. Germline CDR1 and CDR2: LNHDA and SQIVND (reference sequence). The CDR3 consists of 16 residues. V shed 5 bases and J shed 0 bases, with 16 bases lying between them. In DNA, the CDR3 is TGTGCCAGTAGTTTTCCCCGCCGAGAGGTGAACACTGAAGCTTTCTTT. Its protein product is CASSFPRREVNTEAFF.

This sequence joins TRBV29-1 and TRBJ2-1, with 11 bases aligning to TRBD1. Germline V lookup: CDR1 SQVTM, CDR2 ANQGSEA. The CDR3 length is 16 residues. V gave up 5 bases and J gave up 2 bases; unmatched junction bases: 8. The CDR3 DNA follows: TGCAGCGTTAGCCCCCGGACAGGGGGCCCCTACAATGAGCAGTTCTTC. Residues: CSVSPRTGGPYNEQFF.

The chain has TRBV7-2 and TRBJ1-2; unclear D gene. CDR1 is SGHTA and CDR2 is FQGNSA in the germline V gene. CDR3 size: 13 residues. V shed 5 bases and J shed 2 bases, with 9 bases lying between them. The CDR3 here is CASSVDKNYGYTF. DNA for the CDR3: TGTGCCAGCAGCGTAGACAAGAACTATGGCTACACCTTC.

A remark on this clone: Other DNA sequences from this sample encode an identical CDR3 as well. The V gene is TRBV12-3 or TRBV12-4, the J gene TRBJ2-1, with no clear D. V dropped 8 bases and J dropped 7 bases, with 12 bases sitting between them. This CDR3 region has 12 residues. The CDR3 DNA reads TGTGCCAGCGCGCCCCCTAATAATGAGCAGTTCTTC. Encoded protein: CASAPPNNEQFF.

V gene TRBV6-4 combines with J gene TRBJ1-1, with 8 bases identical to TRBD1. The CDR3 has 18 residues. Per germline, CDR1 MRHNA and CDR2 SNTAGT. V trimming: 2 bases; J trimming: 4 bases; junction bases outside the gene matches: 15. In DNA form, the CDR3 reads TGTGCCAGCAGTGACCCCATTGCAAGAGGACAGGGCTCCACTGAAGCTTTCTTT. This translates into CASSDPIARGQGSTEAFF.